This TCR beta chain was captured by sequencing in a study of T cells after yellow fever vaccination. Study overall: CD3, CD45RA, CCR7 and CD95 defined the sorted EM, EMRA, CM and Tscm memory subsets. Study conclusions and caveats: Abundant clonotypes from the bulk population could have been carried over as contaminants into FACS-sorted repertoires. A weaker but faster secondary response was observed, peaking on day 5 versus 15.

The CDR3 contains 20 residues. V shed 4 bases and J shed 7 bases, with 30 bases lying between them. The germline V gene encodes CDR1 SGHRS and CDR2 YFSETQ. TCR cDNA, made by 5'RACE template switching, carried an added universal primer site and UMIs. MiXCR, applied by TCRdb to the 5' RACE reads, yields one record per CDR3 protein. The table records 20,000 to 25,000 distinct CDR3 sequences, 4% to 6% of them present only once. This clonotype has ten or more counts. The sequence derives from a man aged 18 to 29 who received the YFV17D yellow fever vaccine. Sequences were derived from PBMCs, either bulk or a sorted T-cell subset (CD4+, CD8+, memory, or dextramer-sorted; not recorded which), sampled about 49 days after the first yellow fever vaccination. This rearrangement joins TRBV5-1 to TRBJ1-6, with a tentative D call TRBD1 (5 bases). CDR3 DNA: TGCGCCAGCAGCCGGGGGGTCCGGGACTTGTCTATCCACCCCAATTCACCCCTCCACTTT. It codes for CASSRGVRDLSIHPNSPLHF.